A single sample gave rise to the 4 T cell receptor beta chains below, sequenced in a study of cytomegalovirus exposure and HLA in healthy donors. PCR used 60 Vbeta primers and 13 Jbeta primers. The assay was immunoSEQ multiplex PCR, and TCRdb's table has in-frame clones only and misses some. This sample carries 160,000 or so clones, more than 80% of them seen once, and the ten largest clones take 6% to 9%. Material for sequencing was PBMCs. The receptor set was obtained from a young woman in good health and CMV-seropositive.

J is TRBJ1-1 and V is TRBV7-2, with 12 bases identical to TRBD1. V was clipped by 5 bases and J by 9 bases; unmatched bases: 4. Per germline, CDR1 SGHTA and CDR2 FQGNSA. The CDR3 runs to 13 residues. The DNA for the CDR3 is TGTGCCAGCAGCCCGCGGGACAGGGGGCAAGCTTTCTTT. Its protein is CASSPRDRGQAFF.

The CDR3 DNA sequence: TGTGCCAGCAGCTTAGGGGTCGCGGGTTCTGAGCCCCAGCATTTT. This translates into CASSLGVAGSEPQHF. The rearrangement uses TRBV7-2 and TRBJ1-5, with D hard to call. The CDR3 length is 15 residues. Trimming pared 1 base from V and 8 bases from J, leaving 15 bases between. Germline V CDR1 and CDR2: SGHTA, FQGNSA.

V gene TRBV6-1 combines with J gene TRBJ2-5; 9 bases are a match to TRBD1. The J call could be wrong; TRBJ2-7 is a better fit for the DNA end. The CDR3 extends over 15 amino acids. Germline values: CDR1 MNHNS, CDR2 SASEGT. The CDR3 spells CASVRDRVRAYEQYF. DNA of the CDR3: TGTGCCAGCGTCCGGGACAGGGTTCGGGCCTACGAGCAGTACTTC.

The chain combines TRBV6-5 with TRBJ1-2; D gene unclear. Trimming pared 2 bases from V and 10 bases from J, leaving 17 bases between. Germline assignment: CDR1 MNHEY and CDR2 SVGAGI. The CDR3 contains 14 residues. The CDR3: CASSYGETRTPYTF. CDR3 bases: TGTGCCAGCAGTTACGGAGAAACACGCACTCCCTACACCTTC.